This T cell receptor (beta chain) appears in the sequencing data of a study of T cell responses to AZD1222 COVID-19 vaccine. The study, taken as a whole, reports: Clonal diversity may have been underestimated, and the donors were mostly white British, with more females than males.

Using immunoSEQ multiplex PCR, the repertoire was profiled, and TCRdb retains in-frame clones only, with some absent. The top ten hold roughly 5.6% of the sample, which has about 82,000 clones, about nine tenths seen once. On this clone itself: The target antigen is unknown.

This clonotype originated in an adult in good health. The sequencing used peripheral blood, collected on day 0 of AZD1222 vaccination.

For the CDR3, the DNA is TGTGCCAGCTCACCATGGGAAGGCCGCGGGGCCCTCCACTTT. Its translation is CASSPWEGRGALHF. This rearrangement joins TRBV18 to TRBJ1-6; D is unclear. The V gene lost 2 bases and the J gene lost 14 bases, with 16 bases spanning the gap. CDR1 and CDR2 from the germline V gene are KGHSH and LQKENI. CDR3 length equals 14 residues.